What follows are 14 T cell receptor beta chains derived from one specimen sequenced in a study of T cell clonality in common variable immunodeficiency. Using immunoSEQ multiplex PCR, the repertoire was profiled, and TCRdb retains in-frame clones only, with some absent. Captured here are 35,000 to 55,000 clones, none seen once; the top ten comprise about 10%. The source material was peripheral blood mononuclear cells. The receptors come from a person between 18 and 75 years old in good health.

This clone was recorded at least ten times. CDR3 residues: CASSPISGEDTQYF. The CDR3 bases that were read are TGTGCCAGCAGCCCCATCAGCGGCGAAGATACG. The chain joins TRBV5-4 to TRBJ2-3; D may be TRBD2 (5 bases). The read ends 3 residues shy of where the CDR3 ends; the end is completed using the germline J gene. CDR1 SGHNT and CDR2 YYREEE come from the germline V gene (reference sequence). Trimming cost V 4 bases and J 5 bases, with 14 bases left between them. There are 14 residues in the CDR3.

This clone was found many times. The DNA ends 3 residues before the CDR3 does, and the rest of the CDR3 is filled in from the germline J gene. The chain carries TRBV20-1 and TRBJ1-1; 10 nucleotides match TRBD1. This CDR3 spans 12 amino acids. J gave up 5 bases and V 7 bases, and 4 bases lay outside the gene matches. Per the germline V gene, CDR1 is DFQATT and CDR2 is SNEGSKA (reference sequence). Here the CDR3 reads CSVGTGATEAFF. The sequenced CDR3 bases are TGCAGTGTCGGGACAGGGGCAACTGAA.

This clone has a count of ten or more. From the germline J gene comes the end of the CDR3, since the read stops 3 residues before it. The rearrangement links TRBV10-1 to TRBJ1-2; D is unresolved. Germline CDR1 WNHNN, CDR2 SYGVQD (reference sequence). The CDR3 is 13 amino acids. With 11 bases removed from V and 4 bases from J, the gap between germline ends came to 17 bases. The chain's CDR3 is CAHLGRSFYGYTF. The covered CDR3 bases are TGCGCCCATCTCGGCAGGAGCTTCTATGGC.

This clone has ten or more counts. The read ends 3 residues shy of where the CDR3 ends; the end is completed using the germline J gene. The chain employs TRBV11-2 and TRBJ1-2; 8 bases agree with TRBD1. There are 15 residues in the CDR3. The V gene end was trimmed by 5 bases and the J gene end by 2 bases; junction bases not matched to a gene: 7. Per germline, CDR1 SGHAT and CDR2 FQNNGV. The CDR3: CASSLAGTGNYGYTF. The DNA read from the CDR3 is TGTGCCAGCAGCCTCGCAGGGACAGGAAACTATGGC.

This clone was seen repeatedly, ten times or more. Partial CDR3 DNA: TGCAGTGCTAGAGATACGGGAGCGGGAGGGCAAGAGACC. It specifies CSARDTGAGGQET. In full, the CDR3 reads CSARDTGAGGQETQYF. This rearrangement joins TRBV20-1 to TRBJ2-5; 10 bases are a match to TRBD2. From the germline J gene comes the end of the CDR3, since the read stops 3 residues before it. The CDR3 runs to 16 residues. Germline CDR1 DFQATT, CDR2 SNEGSKA (reference sequence). Germline trimming cut 0 bases from V and 2 bases from J; bases unmatched to any gene: 6.

This clone was recorded many times. The read finishes 3 residues shy of the CDR3 end, and the germline J gene is used to complete it. The chain uses TRBV19 and TRBJ1-3; possibly TRBD1 for D (6 bases). In germline, CDR1 is LNHDA, CDR2 SQIVND (reference sequence). CDR3 length: 14 residues. V lost 6 bases and J lost 3, with 12 bases in between. The CDR3 loop is CASRIPGDGNTIYF. CDR3 DNA (partial): TGTGCCAGTAGGATTCCAGGGGATGGAAACACC.

This clone was counted at least ten times. Here the CDR3 reads CASSQAIAGGSYEQYF. The sequenced CDR3 bases are TGCGCCAGCAGCCAAGCAATAGCGGGGGGATCCTACGAG. V gene TRBV4-1 combines with J gene TRBJ2-7; 10 bases match TRBD2. The read gets to within 3 residues of the CDR3 end, and the germline J gene fills in the rest. Germline CDR1 MGHRA, CDR2 YSYEKL. The CDR3 runs to 16 residues. Losses at the gene ends were 1 base for V and 1 base for J; bases not matched to a gene: 4.

This clone was observed at least ten times. The CDR3 end falls 3 residues outside the read, so it is completed with the germline J gene. The chain uses TRBV4-2 and TRBJ1-6, with 7 bases identical to TRBD1. The CDR3 length is 18 residues. Trimming at V came to 0 bases and at J to 0 bases, leaving 5 bases not matched to a gene. Germline lookup yields CDR1 LGHNA and CDR2 YNFKEQ. The CDR3 reads CASSQETTGSSYNSPLHF. The DNA read from the CDR3 is TGTGCCAGCAGCCAAGAAACGACAGGGAGCTCCTATAATTCACCC.

The sample holds many counts of this clone. The read is 3 residues too short to cover the CDR3 end, so that end is filled in from the germline J gene. The chain couples TRBV2 to TRBJ2-3, with D possibly being TRBD1 (6 bases). The germline V and J ends were trimmed by 6 bases and 0 bases, with 7 bases remaining between them. The CDR3 runs 13 residues. Germline V gene lookup returns CDR1 SNHLY and CDR2 FYNNEI. The CDR3 protein is CASRQGSTDTQYF. Partial CDR3 DNA: TGTGCCAGCAGGCAGGGGAGCACAGATACG.

This clone has a count of ten or more. Coverage ceases 3 residues before the CDR3 finishes, and the germline J gene fills in the end. The V and J genes are TRBV11-3 and TRBJ1-6; D may be TRBD1 (5 bases). Germline V lookup: CDR1 SGHNT, CDR2 YENEEA. Trimming stripped 0 bases from V and 10 bases from J, with 13 bases between. The length of the CDR3 is 15 residues. CDR3 region: CASSLEGQGNSPLHF. The sequenced part of the CDR3 DNA is TGTGCCAGCAGCTTAGAAGGGCAGGGCAACTCACCC.

This clone was recorded many times. The missing CDR3 end, 3 residues past where the read stops, is filled in from the germline J gene. The chain uses TRBV5-4 and TRBJ1-1; no clear D. The V gene lost 7 bases and the J gene lost 0 bases, with 10 bases spanning the gap. The germline CDR1 and CDR2 sequences are SGHNT and YYREEE (reference sequence). The CDR3 totals 13 residues. Partial CDR3 DNA: TGTGCCAGCGGCGACTGGATGAACACTGAA. This encodes CASGDWMNTE. The full CDR3 reads CASGDWMNTEAFF.

At least ten counts were recorded for this clone. The read falls 3 residues short of the CDR3 end, and the missing part is taken from the germline J gene. The V gene is TRBV12-3 or TRBV12-4, the J gene TRBJ2-3; TRBD2 aligns across 8 bases. The J segment lost 6 bases and the V segment lost 4 bases, leaving 6 bases of the junction unmatched. The CDR3 spans 14 residues. CDR3 sequence: CASSSDSGGDTQYF. CDR3 DNA (partial): TGTGCCAGCAGTTCAGACTCGGGGGGGGATACG.

Concerning this clone itself: Sequencing ends 3 residues short of the CDR3 end; the germline J gene provides the rest. The J gene is TRBJ1-2, the V gene TRBV10-2; the match to TRBD1 covers 7 bases. Germline V gene lookup returns CDR1 WSHSY and CDR2 SAAADI. The CDR3 length is 15 residues. The V segment lost 2 bases and the J segment 2 bases; nucleotides outside the gene matches: 5. CDR3 DNA (partial): TGCGCCAGCAGTGAGAACAGGGGTATCAACTATGGC. As protein: CASSENRGINYG. The entire CDR3 protein reads CASSENRGINYGYTF.

Note on this clone: The DNA ends 3 residues before the CDR3 does, and the rest of the CDR3 is filled in from the germline J gene. The chain is built from TRBV11-3 and TRBJ1-4; D is unclear. CDR3 length equals 13 residues. Trimming pared 5 bases from V and 6 bases from J, leaving 10 bases between. CDR1 is SGHNT and CDR2 is YENEEA in the germline V gene. The part of the CDR3 DNA that was read is TGTGCCAGCAGCGGGCGGGGTCATGAAAAA. Translating it yields CASSGRGHEK. The whole CDR3 region reads CASSGRGHEKLFF.